Listed here are 20 T cell receptor beta chains from one sample, sequenced in a study of T-cell reconstitution after alpha-beta-depleted transplantation in children. The TCRbeta library incorporated unique molecular identifiers. TCRdb used MiXCR to reprocess the PCR reads, holding one entry per CDR3 protein. The sample holds some 350,000 distinct CDR3 sequences, roughly 16% seen once. This specimen was PBMCs, mostly from graft donor cells, taken 360 days after TCRalphabeta/CD19-depleted stem cell transplant. The receptors were sampled from a male patient between 2 and 15 years old who had a stem cell transplant for acute lymphoblastic leukemia, so the T cells may come from the graft donor.

There are a few counts of this clonotype. The chain is built from TRBV7-2 and TRBJ1-6; D is possibly TRBD1 (5 bases). The germline CDR1 and CDR2 sequences are SGHTA and FQGNSA. The CDR3 has 15 residues. With 1 base removed from V and 4 bases from J, the gap between germline ends came to 8 bases. CDR3 protein: CASSLEQVYNSPLHF. CDR3 bases: TGTGCCAGCAGCTTAGAACAGGTGTATAATTCACCCCTCCACTTT.

The chain is built from TRBV5-4 and TRBJ1-5; D is undetermined. Trimming took off 0 bases at V and 4 bases at J, with 8 bases between the two ends. This CDR3 has 14 amino acids. Looked up from germline, CDR1 is SGHNT and CDR2 is YYREEE (reference sequence). CDR3: CASSLGVQNQPQHF. CDR3 DNA sequence: TGTGCCAGCAGCTTGGGGGTCCAAAATCAGCCCCAGCATTTT. Based on the CDR3 plus reference TRBV5-4 and TRBJ1-5, the full variable domain is ETGVTQSPTHLIKTRGQQVTLRCSSQSGHNTVSWYQQALGQGPQFIFQYYREEENGRGNFPPRFSGLQFPNYSSELNVNALELDDSALYLCASSLGVQNQPQHFGDGTRLSIL.

This clonotype was counted ten times or more. This chain uses TRBV27 with TRBJ2-7; 9 nucleotides line up with TRBD1. Germline values: CDR1 MNHEY, CDR2 SMNVEV (reference sequence). J gave up 4 bases and V 0 bases, and 10 bases lay outside the gene matches. The CDR3 extends over 17 amino acids. CDR3 sequence reads: CASSLSVYRDRAYEQYF. The CDR3 DNA reads TGTGCCAGCAGTTTATCCGTATACCGGGACAGGGCGTACGAGCAGTACTTC.

The chain recombines TRBV5-1 with TRBJ2-2; D unclear. V was cut by 7 bases and J by 3 bases, with 7 bases left in between. CDR1 SGHRS and CDR2 YFSETQ come from the germline V gene. The CDR3 is 12 residues long. The CDR3 loop reads CASLRDTGELFF. DNA of the CDR3: TGCGCCAGCCTTCGAGACACCGGGGAGCTGTTTTTT.

The CDR3 region is CASSYPGQGAGYTF. The DNA for the CDR3 is TGTGCCAGCAGTTATCCCGGACAGGGGGCCGGCTACACCTTC. V usage is TRBV6-2 or TRBV6-3 and J usage is TRBJ1-2, with 11 bases aligning to TRBD1. CDR1 is MNHEY, CDR2 SVGEGT, per germline. J was trimmed by 8 bases and V by 3 bases; bases with no gene match: 5. CDR3 size: 14 residues.

The CDR3 DNA reads as TGCAGCGTTGAATTGACTAGCCGGGGCGGGGAGACCCAGTACTTC. Protein product: CSVELTSRGGETQYF. This sequence joins TRBV29-1 and TRBJ2-5; 7 nucleotides line up with TRBD2. V was pared by 2 bases and J by 5 bases, with 11 bases of the junction left unmatched. CDR3 length: 15 amino acids. CDR1 and CDR2 from the germline V gene are SQVTM and ANQGSEA.

This clonotype has a handful of counts. The chain recombines TRBV5-6 with TRBJ2-7; a weak D match, TRBD2 (6 bases). In germline, CDR1 is SGHDT, CDR2 YYEEEE. The CDR3 runs 15 residues. V was trimmed by 2 bases and J by 3 bases, leaving 15 bases between them. CDR3 nucleotide sequence: TGTGCCAGCAGCTTCTCTTTGCGGGGATTCTACGAGCAGTACTTC. It translates to CASSFSLRGFYEQYF.

This clonotype was recorded many times. This chain links TRBV5-1 with TRBJ2-1; no definite D call. CDR1 and CDR2 from the germline V gene are SGHRS and YFSETQ. CDR3 length: 11 amino acids. V lost 7 bases to trimming and J lost 9 bases, with 11 bases between them. As DNA, the CDR3 is TGCGCCAGCTGGTTTGGTGGTGAGCAGTTCTTC. It encodes CASWFGGEQFF. The full variable domain, its missing parts supplied by reference TRBV5-1 and TRBJ2-1, is KAGVTQTPRYLIKTRGQQVTLSCSPISGHRSVSWYQQTPGQGLQFLFEYFSETQRNKGNFPGRFSGRQFSNSRSEMNVSTLELGDSALYLCASWFGGEQFFGPGTRLTVL.

J is TRBJ1-5 and V is TRBV5-5; D is undetermined. This CDR3 region has 15 residues. The germline V gene has CDR1 SGHKS and CDR2 YYEKEE (reference sequence). The V and J ends lost 1 base and 0 bases respectively, with 8 bases between them. The chain's CDR3 is CASSLMGVSNQPQHF. The CDR3 bases are TGTGCCAGCAGCTTGATGGGTGTTAGCAATCAGCCCCAGCATTTT.

A few counts support this clonotype. The CDR3 reads CSATAGGSNEQFF. CDR3 nucleotides: TGCAGTGCCACAGCAGGAGGCTCCAATGAGCAGTTCTTC. The genes are TRBV20-1 and TRBJ2-1, with TRBD2 as a possible D gene (5 bases). The V and J ends lost 6 bases and 6 bases respectively, with 15 bases between them. This CDR3 region has 13 residues. Germline values: CDR1 DFQATT, CDR2 SNEGSKA (reference sequence).

The chain recombines TRBV5-3 with TRBJ2-1; 11 bases match TRBD2. TRBV5-3 is flagged as an ORF with uncertain function. The CDR3 is made up of 16 amino acids. V was pared by 9 bases and J by 0 bases, with 8 bases of the junction left unmatched. CDR3 in amino acids: CATIHGTSGSYNEQFF. The CDR3 nucleotides read TGTGCCACGATCCATGGGACTAGCGGCTCCTACAATGAGCAGTTCTTC.

DNA of the CDR3: TGTGCCATCAGTGAGACCGGGGAGCTGTTTTTT. This sequence encodes CAISETGELFF. V gene TRBV10-3 combines with J gene TRBJ2-2; D is unresolved. Trimming shortened V by 2 bases and J by 5 bases, and 0 bases separated the two germline ends. Per germline, CDR1 ENHRY and CDR2 SYGVKD. The CDR3 sequence is 11 residues long.

Many counts were recorded for this clonotype. This chain connects TRBV28 to TRBJ1-2; tentative D call: TRBD1 (5 bases). This CDR3 has 15 residues. Trimming shortened V by 3 bases and J by 8 bases, and 19 bases separated the two germline ends. Germline V lookup: CDR1 MDHEN, CDR2 SYDVKM. The CDR3 loop reads CASSFPVGRDRGYTF. CDR3 bases: TGTGCCAGCAGTTTTCCCGTGGGCAGGGACCGCGGCTACACCTTC.

At least ten counts were recorded for this clonotype. The chain has TRBV4-2 and TRBJ2-5; 13 positions match TRBD2. CDR3 length: 17 residues. Germline V gene lookup returns CDR1 LGHNA and CDR2 YNFKEQ. The trim removed 4 bases at V and 5 bases at J, leaving 10 bases unmatched. For the CDR3, the DNA is TGTGCCAGCAGCCCTCGGACTAGCGGGAGCAGATGGGAGACCCAGTACTTC. It translates to CASSPRTSGSRWETQYF.

The chain carries TRBV10-3 and TRBJ2-1; 9 bases agree with TRBD1. J was trimmed by 9 bases and V by 9 bases; bases with no gene match: 9. The CDR3 is 13 residues long. CDR1 ENHRY and CDR2 SYGVKD come from the germline V gene. The chain's CDR3 is CAITGQGGREQFF. The CDR3 coding sequence is TGTGCCATTACGGGACAGGGCGGTCGTGAGCAGTTCTTC.

V and J are TRBV28 and TRBJ2-1; possible D gene TRBD1, 5 bases. The CDR3 runs to 12 residues. V was trimmed by 4 bases and J by 10 bases, leaving 11 bases between them. Germline CDR1 and CDR2: MDHEN and SYDVKM. CDR3 loop: CASSYTGYEQFF. The CDR3 coding sequence is TGTGCCAGCAGTTACACAGGATACGAGCAGTTCTTC.

The gene calls are TRBV3-1 and TRBJ2-1; tentatively, D is TRBD2 (5 bases). The CDR3 sequence is 15 residues long. The germline CDR1 and CDR2 sequences are LGHDT and YNNKEL (reference sequence). V gave up 1 base and J gave up 8 bases, with 15 bases separating them. CDR3 nucleotides: TGTGCCAGCAGCCAAGCCAGCGGAGTTATCGATGAGCAGTTCTTC. It translates to CASSQASGVIDEQFF.

Many counts were recorded for this clonotype. The rearrangement joins TRBV12-3 or TRBV12-4 to TRBJ2-3, with TRBD2 matching over 12 bases. The trim removed 5 bases at V and 0 bases at J, leaving 3 bases unmatched. CDR3 length: 16 residues. The DNA of the CDR3 is TGTGCCAGCAGTATAGGGACTAGCGGGAGCACAGATACGCAGTATTTT. This translates into CASSIGTSGSTDTQYF.

This chain uses TRBV20-1 with TRBJ2-7, with D perhaps matching TRBD1 (6 bases). From germline, CDR1 is DFQATT and CDR2 SNEGSKA (reference sequence). The CDR3 runs to 13 residues. V was clipped by 3 bases and J by 1 base, with 10 bases between them. CDR3 sequence: CSARGAPSYEQYF. CDR3 nucleotide sequence: TGCAGTGCTAGGGGGGCCCCTTCCTACGAGCAGTACTTC.

The chain uses TRBV5-1 and TRBJ2-4; possible D gene TRBD2, 5 bases. The V end was cut by 4 bases, the J end by 0 bases, with 23 bases between. The germline V gene encodes CDR1 SGHRS and CDR2 YFSETQ. The CDR3 spans 19 residues. The CDR3 DNA is TGCGCCAGCAGCCCGCAAGGGAGACTGGACGGATTAGCCAAAAACATTCAGTACTTC. Protein product: CASSPQGRLDGLAKNIQYF. The variable domain in full, with the rest retrieved from reference TRBV5-1 and TRBJ2-4, is KAGVTQTPRYLIKTRGQQVTLSCSPISGHRSVSWYQQTPGQGLQFLFEYFSETQRNKGNFPGRFSGRQFSNSRSEMNVSTLELGDSALYLCASSPQGRLDGLAKNIQYFGAGTRLSVL.